The 23 T cell receptor beta chains below come from one sample, sequenced in a study of technical replicates of blood from a handful of donors. Assay: immunoSEQ multiplex PCR; the TCRdb copy retains only in-frame clones and omits some. The table includes 100,000 or so clones, approximately 96% detected once. Sequenced: T cells isolated from PBMCs. These receptors all stem from a human donor in good health.

The genes are TRBV2 and TRBJ2-5, with 8 bases fitting TRBD1. CDR3 length: 13 residues. CDR1 is SNHLY and CDR2 is FYNNEI in the germline V gene. Unmatched junction bases numbered 5, after V lost 8 bases and J lost 3 bases. This CDR3 reads CASADREKETQYF. The DNA for the CDR3 is TGTGCCAGCGCGGACAGGGAAAAAGAGACCCAGTACTTC.

This clone has just a few counts. The chain recombines TRBV9 with TRBJ1-2; a weak D match, TRBD1 (6 bases). Looked up from germline, CDR1 is SGDLS and CDR2 is YYNGEE. V lost 4 bases and J 4 bases, leaving 17 bases between the germline ends. The length of the CDR3 is 15 residues. The CDR3 DNA reads as TGTGCCAGCAGCACTCAAACAGGGTACAGCTATGGCTACACCTTC. This codes for CASSTQTGYSYGYTF.

The gene calls are TRBV4-1 and TRBJ1-2; 7 bases line up with TRBD1. Germline V lookup: CDR1 MGHRA, CDR2 YSYEKL. Germline trimming cut 2 bases from V and 6 bases from J; bases unmatched to any gene: 6. The CDR3 sequence is 14 residues long. CDR3 protein: CASSQKTGWDGYTF. CDR3 coding DNA: TGCGCCAGCAGCCAAAAGACAGGGTGGGATGGCTACACCTTC.

This rearrangement joins TRBV5-5 to TRBJ1-1; unclear D gene. In germline, CDR1 is SGHKS, CDR2 YYEKEE (reference sequence). The CDR3 runs to 15 residues. Trimming pared 4 bases from V and 4 bases from J, leaving 17 bases between. This chain's CDR3 is CASSRFANRGTEAFF. The DNA of the CDR3 is TGTGCCAGCAGCCGATTCGCCAACCGCGGCACTGAAGCTTTCTTT. Combining the CDR3 with reference TRBV5-5 and TRBJ1-1 gives the whole variable domain DAGVTQSPTHLIKTRGQQVTLRCSPISGHKSVSWYQQVLGQGPQFIFQYYEKEERGRGNFPDRFSARQFPNYSSELNVNALLLGDSALYLCASSRFANRGTEAFFGQGTRLTVV.

V gene TRBV19 combines with J gene TRBJ2-3; 11 nucleotides line up with TRBD2. The ends lost 5 bases at V and 5 bases at J; junction bases unmatched: 9. Germline V gene data show CDR1 as LNHDA and CDR2 as SQIVND (reference sequence). The CDR3 sequence is 16 residues long. CDR3 loop: CASSPNSGRGGDTQYF. CDR3 DNA: TGTGCCAGTAGTCCAAATAGCGGGAGGGGAGGAGATACGCAGTATTTT.

The DNA for the CDR3 is TGTGCCAGCAGCGGACGAGGGGAGGTTGGCTACACCTTC. Residues: CASSGRGEVGYTF. V usage is TRBV9 and J usage is TRBJ1-2; possible D gene TRBD1, 5 bases. V lost 3 bases, J lost 7 bases, and 13 bases lay in between. Per the germline V gene, CDR1 is SGDLS and CDR2 is YYNGEE. The CDR3 is 13 residues long.

The chain carries TRBV4-1 and TRBJ2-1, with TRBD2 matching 8 bases. The CDR3 spans 17 residues. The J segment lost 0 bases and the V segment lost 4 bases, leaving 8 bases of the junction unmatched. Looked up from germline, CDR1 is MGHRA and CDR2 is YSYEKL. The CDR3 here is CASSLRNSGVSYNEQFF. The CDR3 DNA reads TGCGCCAGCAGCCTAAGGAATAGCGGGGTCTCCTACAATGAGCAGTTCTTC.

V gene TRBV2 combines with J gene TRBJ2-1; 8 positions agree with TRBD2. With 9 bases clipped from V and 9 bases from J, the junction kept 10 bases outside the gene matches. Germline V gives CDR1 SNHLY, CDR2 FYNNEI. The CDR3 length is 13 residues. DNA for the CDR3: TGTGCCAGAGGCCGGGAGGCGGGGGGTGAGCAGTTCTTC. The encoded protein is CARGREAGGEQFF.

V usage is TRBV7-3 and J usage is TRBJ2-3, with 10 bases aligning to TRBD2. The J segment lost 6 bases and the V segment lost 3 bases, leaving 12 bases of the junction unmatched. Germline values: CDR1 SGHTA, CDR2 FQGTGA. The CDR3 consists of 17 residues. DNA for the CDR3: TGTGCCAGCAGCTTGGAGGAAGCGGGGGGGCCTCTGGATACGCAGTATTTT. It is translated as CASSLEEAGGPLDTQYF.

The rearrangement uses TRBV11-3 and TRBJ2-2; perhaps TRBD1 as D (6 bases). Germline V gene lookup returns CDR1 SGHNT and CDR2 YENEEA. This CDR3 is built from 18 residues. The V gene lost 0 bases and the J gene lost 0 bases, with 14 bases spanning the gap. This chain's CDR3 is CASSLDLWTASNTGELFF. The CDR3 DNA reads as TGTGCCAGCAGCTTAGATCTGTGGACAGCCTCGAACACCGGGGAGCTGTTTTTT.

V and J are TRBV6-1 and TRBJ2-3, with a weak D call TRBD1 (7 bases). This CDR3 region has 15 residues. Trimming took 5 bases from V and 5 from J, leaving 17 bases between them. Per germline, CDR1 MNHNS and CDR2 SASEGT. CDR3 amino acids: CASSILRQGGDTQYF. For the CDR3, the DNA is TGTGCCAGCAGTATACTTCGACAGGGAGGAGATACGCAGTATTTT.

The chain is built from TRBV19 and TRBJ1-4; 10 positions match TRBD1. The CDR3 runs to 17 residues. Trimming took 5 bases from V and 8 from J; bases not matched to a gene: 14. Germline CDR1 is LNHDA and CDR2 is SQIVND (reference sequence). For the CDR3, the DNA is TGTGCCAGTAGTTCACAACTGCCGGGACAGGGGACCGAAAAACTGTTTTTT. It encodes CASSSQLPGQGTEKLFF. The complete variable domain, with remaining parts taken from reference TRBV19 and TRBJ1-4, reads DGGITQSPKYLFRKEGQNVTLSCEQNLNHDAMYWYRQDPGQGLRLIYYSQIVNDFQKGDIAEGYSVSREKKESFPLTVTSAQKNPTAFYLCASSSQLPGQGTEKLFFGSGTQLSVL.

This clone was seen a single time. The rearrangement joins TRBV4-1 to TRBJ2-3; no clear D gene. Germline CDR1 MGHRA, CDR2 YSYEKL. Trimming removed 0 bases from V and 2 bases from J, with 3 bases in between. This CDR3 contains 13 residues. CDR3 residues: CASSQDYTDTQYF. The CDR3 DNA follows: TGCGCCAGCAGCCAAGACTACACAGATACGCAGTATTTT.

This chain uses TRBV11-3 with TRBJ2-2, with a possible D match to TRBD1 (5 bases). The CDR3 covers 16 residues. Trimming took off 1 base at V and 4 bases at J, with 13 bases between the two ends. Germline V gene data show CDR1 as SGHNT and CDR2 as YENEEA. CDR3 nucleotide sequence: TGTGCCAGCAGCTTAGGTGTAGGGGTAGGCACCGGGGAGCTGTTTTTT. Translated, it gives CASSLGVGVGTGELFF. Drawing the rest from reference TRBV11-3 and TRBJ2-2, the complete variable domain is EAGVVQSPRYKIIEKKQPVAFWCNPISGHNTLYWYLQNLGQGPELLIRYENEEAVDDSQLPKDRFSAERLKGVDSTLKIQPAELGDSAVYLCASSLGVGVGTGELFFGEGSRLTVL.

The chain links TRBV11-3 to TRBJ2-1; 10 positions agree with TRBD1. CDR3 length: 15 amino acids. V shed 3 bases and J 9 bases; nucleotides not matched to a gene: 8. In germline, CDR1 is SGHNT, CDR2 YENEEA. The CDR3 loop is CASSLGQGSVSEQFF. CDR3 nucleotides: TGTGCCAGCAGCTTGGGACAGGGGTCTGTCAGTGAGCAGTTCTTC.

The chain couples TRBV14 to TRBJ2-1; D is undetermined. The ends were cut back, 2 bases at V and 8 bases at J, with 7 bases in the middle. The CDR3 contains 12 residues. Germline V gene data show CDR1 as SGHDN and CDR2 as FVKESK. The CDR3 loop reads CASSQHIDEQFF. The CDR3 region has the DNA TGTGCCAGCAGCCAACACATCGATGAGCAGTTCTTC. Filled out from reference TRBV14 and TRBJ2-1, the complete variable domain reads EAGVTQFPSHSVIEKGQTVTLRCDPISGHDNLYWYRRVMGKEIKFLLHFVKESKQDESGMPNNRFLAERTGGTYSTLKVQPAELEDSGVYFCASSQHIDEQFFGPGTRLTVL.

The rearrangement links TRBV25-1 to TRBJ2-1, with 10 positions matching TRBD1. The CDR3 contains 15 residues. Per the germline V gene, CDR1 is MGHDK and CDR2 is SYGVNS. The trim removed 6 bases at V and 8 bases at J, leaving 10 bases unmatched. The CDR3, as DNA: TGTGCCAGCAGGGGACGAAGACAGGGGGCTGATGAGCAGTTCTTC. Amino acid sequence: CASRGRRQGADEQFF.

The chain couples TRBV18 to TRBJ1-5; D remains ambiguous. V was trimmed by 6 bases and J by 0 bases, leaving 12 bases between them. This CDR3 is 15 amino acids long. Germline V gene sequence: CDR1 KGHSH, CDR2 LQKENI. CDR3: CASSPEVHSNQPQHF. The CDR3 DNA reads as TGTGCCAGCTCTCCCGAGGTACATAGCAATCAGCCCCAGCATTTT.

CDR3: CASSFYVGVSNTGELFF. Written as DNA, the CDR3 is TGTGCCAGCAGCTTCTATGTAGGAGTGTCGAACACCGGGGAGCTGTTTTTT. The V and J genes are TRBV7-9 and TRBJ2-2; D unresolved. CDR1 and CDR2 from the germline V gene are SEHNR and FQNEAQ (reference sequence). CDR3 size: 17 residues. V lost 3 bases and J 0 bases, leaving 14 bases between the germline ends.

This chain links TRBV7-6 with TRBJ1-5; 9 nucleotides align to TRBD1. CDR3 size: 15 residues. Trimming cost V 5 bases and J 5 bases; bases outside gene matches: 7. Germline lookup yields CDR1 SGHVS and CDR2 FNYEAQ. CDR3 sequence reads: CASSPGTGSYQPQHF. CDR3 nucleotide sequence: TGTGCCAGCAGCCCCGGGACAGGGTCTTATCAGCCCCAGCATTTT.

The chain has TRBV15 and TRBJ2-1; D might be TRBD1 (5 bases). The CDR3 length is 15 residues. From germline, CDR1 is LNHNV and CDR2 YYDKDF (reference sequence). V was clipped by 0 bases and J by 8 bases, with 14 bases between them. The chain's CDR3 is CATSRDMTEWHEQFF. CDR3 sequence (DNA): TGTGCCACCAGCAGAGATATGACAGAATGGCATGAGCAGTTCTTC.

J is TRBJ2-1 and V is TRBV14; D is uncertain. CDR3 length: 15 amino acids. Germline CDR1 SGHDN, CDR2 FVKESK. Trimming left V 2 bases short and J 3 bases short, with 11 bases between. CDR3 sequence: CASSQLSGYYNEQFF. The CDR3 DNA reads TGTGCCAGCAGCCAATTATCAGGATACTACAATGAGCAGTTCTTC. The complete variable domain, with remaining parts taken from reference TRBV14 and TRBJ2-1, reads EAGVTQFPSHSVIEKGQTVTLRCDPISGHDNLYWYRRVMGKEIKFLLHFVKESKQDESGMPNNRFLAERTGGTYSTLKVQPAELEDSGVYFCASSQLSGYYNEQFFGPGTRLTVL.

The chain uses TRBV28 and TRBJ2-1; D is unclear. Germline V gives CDR1 MDHEN, CDR2 SYDVKM. V lost 5 bases and J 6 bases, leaving 14 bases between the germline ends. CDR3 length: 14 amino acids. CDR3 region: CASSLPLRFNEQFF. For the CDR3, the DNA is TGTGCCAGCAGTCTCCCGCTACGCTTCAATGAGCAGTTCTTC.